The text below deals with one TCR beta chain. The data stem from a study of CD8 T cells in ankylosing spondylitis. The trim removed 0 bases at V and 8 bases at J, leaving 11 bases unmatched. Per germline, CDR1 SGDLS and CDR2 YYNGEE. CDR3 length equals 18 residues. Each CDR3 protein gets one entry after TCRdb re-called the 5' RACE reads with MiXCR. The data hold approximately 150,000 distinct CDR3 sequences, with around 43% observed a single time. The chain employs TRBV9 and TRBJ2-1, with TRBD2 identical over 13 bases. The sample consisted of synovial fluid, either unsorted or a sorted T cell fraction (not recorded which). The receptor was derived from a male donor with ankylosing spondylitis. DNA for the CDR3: TGTGCCAGCAGCGTAGGCCGACTAGCGGGGGGCTTCATCTATGAGCAGTTCTTC. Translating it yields CASSVGRLAGGFIYEQFF.